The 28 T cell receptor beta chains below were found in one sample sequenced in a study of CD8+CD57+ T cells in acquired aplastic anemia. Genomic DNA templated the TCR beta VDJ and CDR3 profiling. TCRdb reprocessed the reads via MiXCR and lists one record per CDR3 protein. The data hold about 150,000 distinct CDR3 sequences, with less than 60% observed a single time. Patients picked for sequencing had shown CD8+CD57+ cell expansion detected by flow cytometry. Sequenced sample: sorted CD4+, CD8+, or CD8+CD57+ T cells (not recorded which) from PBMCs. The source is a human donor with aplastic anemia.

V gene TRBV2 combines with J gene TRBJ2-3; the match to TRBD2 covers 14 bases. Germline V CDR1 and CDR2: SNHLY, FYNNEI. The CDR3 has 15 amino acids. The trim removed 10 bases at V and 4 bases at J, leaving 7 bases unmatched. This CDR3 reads CAIPGTSGRADTQYF. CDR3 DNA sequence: TGTGCCATCCCAGGGACTAGCGGGAGAGCAGATACGCAGTATTTT. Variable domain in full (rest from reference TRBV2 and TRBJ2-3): EPEVTQTPSHQVTQMGQEVILRCVPISNHLYFYWYRQILGQKVEFLVSFYNNEISEKSEIFDDQFSVERPDGSNFTLKIRSTKLEDSAMYFCAIPGTSGRADTQYFGPGTRLTVL.

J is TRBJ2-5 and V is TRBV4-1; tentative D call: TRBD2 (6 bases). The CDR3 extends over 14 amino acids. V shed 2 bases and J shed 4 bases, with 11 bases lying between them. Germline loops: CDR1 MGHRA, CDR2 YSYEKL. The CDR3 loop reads CASSQRTGGETQYF. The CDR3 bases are TGCGCCAGCAGCCAAAGGACCGGGGGAGAGACCCAGTACTTC.

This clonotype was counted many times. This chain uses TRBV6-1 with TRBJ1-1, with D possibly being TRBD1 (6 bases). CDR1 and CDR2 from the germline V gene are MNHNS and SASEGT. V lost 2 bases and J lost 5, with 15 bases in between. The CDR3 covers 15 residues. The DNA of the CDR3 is TGTGCCAGCAGTGAATGGAGACAAGGGGGTACTGAAGCTTTCTTT. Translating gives CASSEWRQGGTEAFF.

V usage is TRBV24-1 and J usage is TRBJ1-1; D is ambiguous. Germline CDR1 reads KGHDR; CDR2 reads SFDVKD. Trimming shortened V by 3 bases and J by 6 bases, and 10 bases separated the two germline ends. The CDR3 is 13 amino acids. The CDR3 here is CATSDPGEPEAFF. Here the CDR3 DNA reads TGTGCCACCAGTGATCCCGGGGAACCTGAAGCTTTCTTT.

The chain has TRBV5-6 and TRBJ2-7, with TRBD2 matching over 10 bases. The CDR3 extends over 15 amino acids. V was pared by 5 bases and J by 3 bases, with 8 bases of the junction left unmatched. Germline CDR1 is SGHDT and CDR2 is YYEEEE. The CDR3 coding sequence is TGTGCCAGCAGGGAGGCGCTAGCGGGGGACTACGAGCAGTACTTC. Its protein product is CASREALAGDYEQYF.

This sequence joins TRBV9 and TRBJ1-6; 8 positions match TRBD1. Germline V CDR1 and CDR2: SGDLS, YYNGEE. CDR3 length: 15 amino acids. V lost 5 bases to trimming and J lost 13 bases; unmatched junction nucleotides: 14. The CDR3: CASSSDRTGHAPLHF. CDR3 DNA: TGTGCCAGCAGTTCGGATCGGACAGGGCACGCGCCCCTCCACTTT.

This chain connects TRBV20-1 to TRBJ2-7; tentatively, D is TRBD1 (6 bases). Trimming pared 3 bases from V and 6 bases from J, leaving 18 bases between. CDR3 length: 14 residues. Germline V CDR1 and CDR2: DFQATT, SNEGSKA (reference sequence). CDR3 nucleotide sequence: TGCAGTGCTAGGGACAGAGGGTGGGGTGCCGAGCAGTACTTC. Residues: CSARDRGWGAEQYF.

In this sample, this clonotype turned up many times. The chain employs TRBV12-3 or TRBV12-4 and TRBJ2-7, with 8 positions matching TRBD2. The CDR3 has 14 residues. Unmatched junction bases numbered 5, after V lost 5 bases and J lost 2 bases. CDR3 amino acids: CASSPGGGAYEQYF. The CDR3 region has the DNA TGTGCCAGCAGTCCCGGGGGGGGGGCCTACGAGCAGTACTTC.

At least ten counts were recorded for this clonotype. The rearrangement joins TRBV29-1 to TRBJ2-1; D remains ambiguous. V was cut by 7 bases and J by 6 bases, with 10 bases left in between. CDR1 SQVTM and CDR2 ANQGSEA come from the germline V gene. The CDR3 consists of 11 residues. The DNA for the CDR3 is TGCAGCGCCTCAAACGGCAATGAGCAGTTCTTC. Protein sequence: CSASNGNEQFF.

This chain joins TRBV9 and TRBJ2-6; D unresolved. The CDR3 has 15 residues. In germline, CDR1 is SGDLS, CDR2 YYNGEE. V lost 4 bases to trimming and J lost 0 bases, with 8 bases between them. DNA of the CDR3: TGTGCCAGCAGCACCCTAAACTCTGGGGCCAACGTCCTGACTTTC. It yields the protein CASSTLNSGANVLTF.

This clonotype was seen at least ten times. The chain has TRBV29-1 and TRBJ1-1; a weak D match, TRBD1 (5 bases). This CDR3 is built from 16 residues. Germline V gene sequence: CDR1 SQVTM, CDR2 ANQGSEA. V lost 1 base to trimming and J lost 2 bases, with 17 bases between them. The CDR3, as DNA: TGCAGCGTTGAAGGCGGGCGGGCGACAGACAACACTGAAGCTTTCTTT. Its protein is CSVEGGRATDNTEAFF.

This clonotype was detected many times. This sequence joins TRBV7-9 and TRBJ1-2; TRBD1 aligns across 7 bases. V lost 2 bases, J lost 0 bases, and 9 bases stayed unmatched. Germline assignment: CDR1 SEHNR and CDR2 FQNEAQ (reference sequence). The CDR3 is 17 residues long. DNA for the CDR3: TGTGCCAGCAGCTTAAGTAGCAGGGGGATGACTAACTATGGCTACACCTTC. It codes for CASSLSSRGMTNYGYTF. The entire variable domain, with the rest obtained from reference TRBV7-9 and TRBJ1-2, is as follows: DTGVSQNPRHKITKRGQNVTFRCDPISEHNRLYWYRQTLGQGPEFLTYFQNEAQLEKSRLLSDRFSAERPKGSFSTLEIQRTEQGDSAMYLCASSLSSRGMTNYGYTFGSGTRLTVV.

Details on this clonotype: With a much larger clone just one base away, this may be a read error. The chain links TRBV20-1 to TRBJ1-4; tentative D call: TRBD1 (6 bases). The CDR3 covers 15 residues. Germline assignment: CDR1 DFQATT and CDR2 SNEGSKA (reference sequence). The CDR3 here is CSARSRTDGSPRLLF. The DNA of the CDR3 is TGCAGTGCTAGATCCCGGACAGACGGGTCTCCTCGTCTGCTTTTT.

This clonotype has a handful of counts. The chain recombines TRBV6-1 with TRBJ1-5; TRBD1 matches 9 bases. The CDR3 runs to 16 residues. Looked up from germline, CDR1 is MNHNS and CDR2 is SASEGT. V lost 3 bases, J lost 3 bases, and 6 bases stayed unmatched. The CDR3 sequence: CASSDTDRGINQPQHF. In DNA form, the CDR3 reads TGTGCCAGCAGTGACACGGACAGGGGAATCAATCAGCCCCAGCATTTT.

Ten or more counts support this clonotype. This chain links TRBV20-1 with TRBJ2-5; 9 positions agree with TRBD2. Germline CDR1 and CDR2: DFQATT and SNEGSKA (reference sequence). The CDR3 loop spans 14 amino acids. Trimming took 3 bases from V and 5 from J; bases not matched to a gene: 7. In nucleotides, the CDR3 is TGCAGTGCTAGTCGCCTAGCGGGGTTTGAGACCCAGTACTTC. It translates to CSASRLAGFETQYF.

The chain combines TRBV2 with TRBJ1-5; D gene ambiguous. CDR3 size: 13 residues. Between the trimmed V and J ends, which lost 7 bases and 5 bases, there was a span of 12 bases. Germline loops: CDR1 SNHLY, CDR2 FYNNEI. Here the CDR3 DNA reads TGTGCCAGCACCATGGAAGGAGATCAGCCCCAGCATTTT. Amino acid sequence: CASTMEGDQPQHF.

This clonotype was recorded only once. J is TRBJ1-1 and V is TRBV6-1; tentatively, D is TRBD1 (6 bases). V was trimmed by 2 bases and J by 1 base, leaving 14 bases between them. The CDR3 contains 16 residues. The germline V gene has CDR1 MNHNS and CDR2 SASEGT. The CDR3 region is CASSEQLGAENTEAFF. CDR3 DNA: TGTGCCAGCAGTGAACAATTGGGGGCTGAGAACACTGAAGCTTTCTTT.

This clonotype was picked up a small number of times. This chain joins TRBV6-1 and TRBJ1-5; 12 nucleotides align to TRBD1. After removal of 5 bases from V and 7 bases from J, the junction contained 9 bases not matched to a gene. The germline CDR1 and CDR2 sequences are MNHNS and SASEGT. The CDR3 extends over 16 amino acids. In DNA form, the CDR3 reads TGTGCCAGCAGTAAACGGGGACAGGGGGCAAAGCAGCCCCAGCATTTT. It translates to CASSKRGQGAKQPQHF.

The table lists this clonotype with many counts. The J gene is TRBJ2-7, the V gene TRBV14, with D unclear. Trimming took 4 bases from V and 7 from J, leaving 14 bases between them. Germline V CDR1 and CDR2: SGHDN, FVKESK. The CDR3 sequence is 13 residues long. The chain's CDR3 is CASSLVPLGEQYF. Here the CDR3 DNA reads TGTGCCAGCAGCCTTGTGCCGTTGGGAGAGCAGTACTTC. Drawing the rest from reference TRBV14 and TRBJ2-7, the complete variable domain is EAGVTQFPSHSVIEKGQTVTLRCDPISGHDNLYWYRRVMGKEIKFLLHFVKESKQDESGMPNNRFLAERTGGTYSTLKVQPAELEDSGVYFCASSLVPLGEQYFGPGTRLTVT.

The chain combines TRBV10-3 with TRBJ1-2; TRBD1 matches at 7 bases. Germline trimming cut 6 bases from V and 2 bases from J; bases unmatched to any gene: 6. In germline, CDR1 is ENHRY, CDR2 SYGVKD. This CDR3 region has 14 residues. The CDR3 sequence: CAIRPTGRNYGYTF. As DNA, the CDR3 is TGTGCCATCAGGCCGACAGGGAGAAACTATGGCTACACCTTC.

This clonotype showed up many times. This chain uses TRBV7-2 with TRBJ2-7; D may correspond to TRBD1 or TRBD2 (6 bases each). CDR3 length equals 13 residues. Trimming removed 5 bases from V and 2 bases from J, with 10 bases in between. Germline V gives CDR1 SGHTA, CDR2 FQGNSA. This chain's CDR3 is CASSQGGPYEQYF. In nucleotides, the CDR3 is TGTGCCAGCAGCCAAGGGGGGCCCTACGAGCAGTACTTC.

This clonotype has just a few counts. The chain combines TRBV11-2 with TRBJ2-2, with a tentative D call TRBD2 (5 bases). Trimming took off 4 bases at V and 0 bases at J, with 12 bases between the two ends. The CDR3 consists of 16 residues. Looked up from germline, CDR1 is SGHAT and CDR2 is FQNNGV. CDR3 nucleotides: TGTGCCAGCAGCTCGCGGGTGACCCCGAACACCGGGGAGCTGTTTTTT. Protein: CASSSRVTPNTGELFF.

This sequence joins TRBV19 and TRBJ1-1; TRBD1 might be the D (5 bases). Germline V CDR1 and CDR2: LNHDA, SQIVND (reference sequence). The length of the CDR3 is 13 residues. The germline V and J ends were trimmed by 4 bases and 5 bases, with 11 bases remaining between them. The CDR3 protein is CASSTGGITEAFF. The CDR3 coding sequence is TGTGCCAGTAGTACCGGGGGGATTACTGAAGCTTTCTTT.

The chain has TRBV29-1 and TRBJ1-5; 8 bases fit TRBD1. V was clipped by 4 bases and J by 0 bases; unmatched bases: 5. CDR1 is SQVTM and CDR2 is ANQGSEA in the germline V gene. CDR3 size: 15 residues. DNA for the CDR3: TGCAGCGTTGTTTCGGACAGGGATAGCAATCAGCCCCAGCATTTT. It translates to CSVVSDRDSNQPQHF.

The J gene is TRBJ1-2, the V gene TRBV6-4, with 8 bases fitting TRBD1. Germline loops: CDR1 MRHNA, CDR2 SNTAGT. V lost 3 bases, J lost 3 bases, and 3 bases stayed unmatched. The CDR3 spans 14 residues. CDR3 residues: CASSEDRVDYGYTF. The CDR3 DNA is TGTGCCAGCAGTGAGGACAGGGTGGACTATGGCTACACCTTC.

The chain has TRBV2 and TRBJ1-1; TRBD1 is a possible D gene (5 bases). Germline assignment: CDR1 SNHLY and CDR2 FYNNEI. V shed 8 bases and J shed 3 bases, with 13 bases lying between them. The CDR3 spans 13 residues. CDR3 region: CASPGFLDTEAFF. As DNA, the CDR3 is TGTGCCAGCCCAGGGTTTTTGGACACTGAAGCTTTCTTT.

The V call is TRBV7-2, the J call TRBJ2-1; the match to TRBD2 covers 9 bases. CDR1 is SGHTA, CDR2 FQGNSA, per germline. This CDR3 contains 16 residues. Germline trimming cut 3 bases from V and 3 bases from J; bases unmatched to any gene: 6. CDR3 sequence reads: CASSLVSGGVYNEQFF. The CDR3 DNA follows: TGTGCCAGCAGCTTGGTTAGCGGGGGAGTCTACAATGAGCAGTTCTTC.

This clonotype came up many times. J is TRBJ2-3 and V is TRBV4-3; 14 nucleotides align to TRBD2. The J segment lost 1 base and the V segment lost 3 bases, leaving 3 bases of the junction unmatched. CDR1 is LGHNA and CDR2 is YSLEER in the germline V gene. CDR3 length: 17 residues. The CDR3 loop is CASSQGGLAGGTDTQYF. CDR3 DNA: TGCGCCAGCAGCCAGGGGGGACTAGCGGGGGGCACAGATACGCAGTATTTT.